This T cell receptor (beta chain) was retrieved from a study of cytomegalovirus exposure and HLA in healthy donors. Whole-study context: The 90 to 150 validation repertoires were produced on the same platform as the roughly 670 repertoires of the first cohort. This was reported in a later analysis.

About this clone: Its target is not known.

Findings and limits, study-wide: The authors enumerated roughly 160 TCR beta chains as linked to cytomegalovirus.

Profiling relied on immunoSEQ multiplex PCR, and the TCRdb table lists in-frame clones only, not all of them. The sample has roughly 330,000 clones, around 90% seen once; the top ten hold approximately 1%. V was shortened by 4 bases and J by 4 bases, with 20 bases between the two germline ends. The CDR3 is made up of 16 amino acids. CDR1 and CDR2 (germline): SNHLY, FYNNEI. The genes are TRBV2 and TRBJ2-7; TRBD2 is a possible D gene (6 bases). The sequenced material came from PBMCs. This receptor was taken from a woman under 40 in good health and CMV-seropositive. This CDR3 reads CASSGTGSNGFYEQYF. The CDR3 nucleotides read TGTGCCAGCAGTGGGACCGGGAGCAACGGGTTTTACGAGCAGTACTTC.